These 13 T cell receptor beta chains originate from one sample sequenced in a study of cytomegalovirus exposure and HLA in healthy donors. Amplification used 60 Vbeta primers and 13 Jbeta primers. The protocol was immunoSEQ multiplex PCR, while the TCRdb copy is restricted to in-frame clones and leaves out a portion. This sample has 100,000 to 150,000 clones, with approximately 80% found just once. Sequencing was performed on PBMCs. These receptor sequences come from a young woman in good health and CMV-seronegative.

The V call is TRBV30, the J call TRBJ1-1, with 10 bases aligning to TRBD1. Trimming cost V 4 bases and J 11 bases; bases outside gene matches: 13. Germline CDR1 is GTSNPN and CDR2 is SVGIG (reference sequence). The CDR3 spans 14 residues. In nucleotides, the CDR3 is TGTGCCTGGAATTCCGGGACAGGGGATGTTCGGGCTTTCTTT. Translating it yields CAWNSGTGDVRAFF.

This chain links TRBV11-2 with TRBJ1-2, with D uncertain. Germline assignment: CDR1 SGHAT and CDR2 FQNNGV. V lost 0 bases and J 6 bases, leaving 11 bases between the germline ends. The CDR3 totals 14 residues. The CDR3 region is CASSLDRTSDGYTF. The CDR3 nucleotides read TGTGCCAGCAGCTTAGACAGGACTTCAGATGGCTACACCTTC.

V gene TRBV21-1 combines with J gene TRBJ2-7; the D segment call TRBD1 is taken from the table without a DNA check. TRBV21-1 is a pseudogene locus. The CDR3 sequence is 12 residues long. Here the CDR3 reads CASLGQVGEQYF. DNA for the CDR3: TGTGCCAGCCTCGGACAGGTGGGCGAGCAGTACTTC.

V usage is TRBV5-1 and J usage is TRBJ2-2; 8 bases agree with TRBD1. Germline assignment: CDR1 SGHRS and CDR2 YFSETQ. The CDR3 length is 15 residues. The ends lost 2 bases at V and 6 bases at J; junction bases unmatched: 6. The CDR3 is CASSFADRAAGELFF. In DNA form, the CDR3 reads TGCGCCAGCAGCTTCGCGGACAGGGCCGCCGGGGAGCTGTTTTTT.

The chain recombines TRBV5-1 with TRBJ1-1, with 7 bases lining up with TRBD1. The CDR3 loop spans 16 amino acids. The J segment lost 3 bases and the V segment lost 4 bases, leaving 12 bases of the junction unmatched. Per germline, CDR1 SGHRS and CDR2 YFSETQ. CDR3 in DNA: TGCGCCAGCAGCCAAAAGGGGGCGGTTGGGTACACTGAAGCTTTCTTT. Translated: CASSQKGAVGYTEAFF.

The V gene is TRBV27, the J gene TRBJ2-1; TRBD1 might be the D (7 bases). V lost 4 bases, J lost 4 bases, and 11 bases lay in between. Germline V gene sequence: CDR1 MNHEY, CDR2 SMNVEV (reference sequence). The CDR3 has 14 amino acids. CDR3 nucleotides: TGTGCCAGCAGTTGGGGGGACAGTTACAATGAGCAGTTCTTC. Its protein is CASSWGDSYNEQFF.

The chain carries TRBV18 and TRBJ2-7, with a tentative D call TRBD1 (5 bases). Between the trimmed V and J ends, which lost 2 bases and 5 bases, there was a span of 16 bases. The length of the CDR3 is 15 residues. Germline V lookup: CDR1 KGHSH, CDR2 LQKENI. The CDR3 here is CASSPALWGRDEQYF. The CDR3 nucleotides are TGTGCCAGCTCACCAGCCCTTTGGGGCAGGGACGAGCAGTACTTC.

This rearrangement joins TRBV7-6 to TRBJ2-7; TRBD2 might be the D (6 bases). V was shortened by 0 bases and J by 6 bases, with 9 bases between the two germline ends. The CDR3 totals 13 residues. CDR1 is SGHVS and CDR2 is FNYEAQ in the germline V gene. CDR3 sequence reads: CASSLALGGEQYF. In nucleotides, the CDR3 is TGTGCCAGCAGCTTAGCGCTCGGGGGCGAGCAGTACTTC.

The CDR3 DNA reads TGTGCCAGCAGGTGGACTACTTCAGATACGCAGTATTTT. This sequence encodes CASRWTTSDTQYF. The rearrangement links TRBV5-6 to TRBJ2-3, with a tentative D call TRBD2 (6 bases). V lost 5 bases to trimming and J lost 4 bases, with 11 bases between them. The V gene's germline CDR1 is SGHDT and CDR2 YYEEEE. The CDR3 totals 13 residues. Combining the CDR3 with reference TRBV5-6 and TRBJ2-3 gives the whole variable domain DAGVTQSPTHLIKTRGQQVTLRCSPKSGHDTVSWYQQALGQGPQFIFQYYEEEERQRGNFPDRFSGHQFPNYSSELNVNALLLGDSALYLCASRWTTSDTQYFGPGTRLTVL.

This rearrangement joins TRBV7-9 to TRBJ2-3, with a weak D call TRBD2 (6 bases). Germline V gene sequence: CDR1 SEHNR, CDR2 FQNEAQ (reference sequence). The ends were cut back, 5 bases at V and 6 bases at J, with 18 bases in the middle. The CDR3 runs 15 residues. In DNA form, the CDR3 reads TGTGCCAGCAGCCCCGGCGGGACGGGATCCGATACGCAGTATTTT. Amino acid sequence: CASSPGGTGSDTQYF.

As to this clone: Other DNA sequences in the same sample also yield this CDR3. The chain employs TRBV6-5 and TRBJ2-7, with TRBD2 matching 11 bases. The CDR3 has 15 amino acids. The V and J ends lost 5 bases and 2 bases, in that order; junction bases with no gene match: 5. Germline V gives CDR1 MNHEY, CDR2 SVGAGI. The CDR3 bases are TGTGCCAGCAGTCGACCGGGACTAGCGGCCTACGAGCAGTACTTC. Residues: CASSRPGLAAYEQYF.

The V and J genes are TRBV18 and TRBJ2-5; possible D gene TRBD2, 6 bases. CDR1 and CDR2 (germline): KGHSH, LQKENI. This CDR3 is built from 14 residues. V gave up 3 bases and J gave up 5 bases, with 13 bases separating them. The CDR3 DNA reads TGTGCCAGCTCACCCCCCCGGGCGGGGGAGACCCAGTACTTC. Translating it yields CASSPPRAGETQYF.

This chain links TRBV19 with TRBJ2-2; TRBD2 might be the D (5 bases). The CDR3 has 14 amino acids. V was shortened by 8 bases and J by 0 bases, with 10 bases between the two germline ends. Germline values: CDR1 LNHDA, CDR2 SQIVND (reference sequence). The CDR3 DNA reads TGTGCCAGTCGATCCGGGACGAACACCGGGGAGCTGTTTTTT. It is translated as CASRSGTNTGELFF.